This T cell receptor (beta chain) was sequenced in a study of immune cell composition in non-small cell lung cancer. Background on the study: Tumours were mainly lung adenocarcinoma or squamous cell carcinoma. Points from the study as a whole: Around four fifths of squamous and 25% to 35% of adenocarcinoma cases had tumour-associated clones >0.5%. Lung squamous cell carcinoma tumours had significantly higher top 10 clone scores and productive clonality than lung adenocarcinoma.

On this clone itself: Its specificity is not known.

DNA was extracted from unsorted cell suspensions stored frozen. The CDR3 extends over 21 amino acids. V shed 1 base and J shed 2 bases, with 27 bases lying between them. The germline CDR1 and CDR2 sequences are LGHNA and YNFKEQ. Measured with immunoSEQ multiplex PCR; TCRdb has only the in-frame clones, and not every one. The table includes about 11,000 clones, 50% to 75% detected once. The specimen sequenced was lung tumor tissue. This receptor was taken from a human donor with non-small cell lung cancer. This sequence joins TRBV4-2 and TRBJ2-4; perhaps TRBD2 as D (6 bases). The CDR3 nucleotides read TGTGCCAGCAGCCAAGCCAGCTCAGGCTTGAGGTCCGGCGGGACCAAAAACATTCAGTACTTC. Translating it yields CASSQASSGLRSGGTKNIQYF.